This T cell receptor beta chain emerged from a study of identical twins. Findings of the study overall: Memory repertoires lacked the insertion deficit that abundant cord blood beta clonotypes showed.

Concerning this clonotype itself: What it binds is not known.

The CDR3 consists of 13 residues. V gave up 6 bases and J gave up 6 bases; unmatched junction bases: 6. CDR1 is MNHNS and CDR2 is SASEGT in the germline V gene. Via MiXCR, TCRdb re-called the 5' RACE reads, giving one row per CDR3 protein. The data contain 1.5 million or so distinct CDR3 sequences, around 33% of them singletons. This receptor was obtained from a newborn girl in good health. The sequenced sample consisted of cord blood. The gene calls are TRBV6-1 and TRBJ1-1, with TRBD1 identical over 8 bases. CDR3 bases: TGTGCCAGCAGACTGACAGGGGAGGCTGAAGCTTTCTTT. As protein: CASRLTGEAEAFF.